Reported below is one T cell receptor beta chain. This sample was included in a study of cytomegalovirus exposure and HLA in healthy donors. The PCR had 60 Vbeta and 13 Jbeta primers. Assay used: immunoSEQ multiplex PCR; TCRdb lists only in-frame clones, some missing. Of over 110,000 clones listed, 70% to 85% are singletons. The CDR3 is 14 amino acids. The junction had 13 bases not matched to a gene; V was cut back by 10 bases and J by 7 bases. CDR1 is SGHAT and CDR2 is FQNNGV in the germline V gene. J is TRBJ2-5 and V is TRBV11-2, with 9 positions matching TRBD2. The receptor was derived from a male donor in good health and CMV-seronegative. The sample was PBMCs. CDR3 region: CATAELAGEGTQYF. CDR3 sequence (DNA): TGTGCCACCGCCGAGTTAGCGGGAGAGGGGACCCAGTACTTC.